This passage covers 24 T cell receptor beta chains from one sample sequenced in a study of T cells expressing NK-cell markers. TCRdb re-called the 5' RACE reads and shows each CDR3 protein once, DNA omitted. This sample's clone table lists roughly 300,000 distinct CDR3 sequences. The sequenced sample was blood T cells: a sorted CD56 or NKG2C T cell subset, CD4+ or CD8+ T cells, or bulk PBMC T cells (not recorded which). These receptors came from a woman aged 18-70 years in good health.

This CDR3 is CASSFSYQETQYF. The V and J genes are TRBV11-3 and TRBJ2-5. This CDR3 has 13 amino acids. CDR1 is SGHNT and CDR2 is YENEEA in the germline V gene. The complete variable domain, with remaining parts taken from reference TRBV11-3 and TRBJ2-5, reads EAGVVQSPRYKIIEKKQPVAFWCNPISGHNTLYWYLQNLGQGPELLIRYENEEAVDDSQLPKDRFSAERLKGVDSTLKIQPAELGDSAVYLCASSFSYQETQYFGPGTRLLVL.

The chain is built from TRBV12-3 or TRBV12-4 and TRBJ2-1. CDR3 length: 13 residues. The CDR3 is CASSLWQYNEQFF.

V and J are TRBV11-2 and TRBJ2-1; TCRdb calls TRBD2, which cannot be checked without DNA. Germline V CDR1 and CDR2: SGHAT, FQNNGV. This CDR3 spans 15 amino acids. CDR3 sequence: CASSLGALGLFEQFF.

The chain recombines TRBV5-1 with TRBJ1-6. The CDR3 is 14 amino acids. CDR1 and CDR2 from the germline V gene are SGHRS and YFSETQ. The CDR3 loop reads CASSPDRNNSPLHF.

V and J are TRBV6-1 and TRBJ2-3. Germline CDR1 is MNHNS and CDR2 is SASEGT. The CDR3 runs 13 residues. The CDR3 loop reads CASSGGRADTQYF.

This chain's CDR3 is CGVVGGQSSYNEQFF. The rearrangement links TRBV29-1 to TRBJ2-1; with no DNA, the TCRdb D assignment of TRBD2 cannot be verified. The CDR3 extends over 15 amino acids. Germline lookup yields CDR1 SQVTM and CDR2 ANQGSEA.

V and J are TRBV5-1 and TRBJ1-1. Germline CDR1 and CDR2: SGHRS and YFSETQ. This CDR3 is built from 14 residues. The CDR3 sequence: CASSSPAGIGEAFF.

The chain carries TRBV3-1 and TRBJ1-2; the D gene TCRdb calls, TRBD1, cannot be checked with no DNA. The CDR3 loop spans 18 amino acids. Germline values: CDR1 LGHDT, CDR2 YNNKEL (reference sequence). The CDR3 sequence is CASSPRYRDPSTVYGYTF.

The chain recombines TRBV20-1 with TRBJ2-3; TCRdb gives TRBD2 as the D gene, but with no DNA this cannot be confirmed. The CDR3 length is 16 residues. The germline gives CDR1 DFQATT, CDR2 SNEGSKA (reference sequence). The CDR3 sequence: CSATSGGDASTDTQYF.

The rearrangement links TRBV27 to TRBJ1-2. Looked up from germline, CDR1 is MNHEY and CDR2 is SMNVEV (reference sequence). There are 13 residues in the CDR3. The CDR3 protein is CASSRSDNYGYTF.

This rearrangement joins TRBV10-2 to TRBJ2-1; checking the TCRdb D call of TRBD2 is not possible without DNA. The germline V gene encodes CDR1 WSHSY and CDR2 SAAADI. The CDR3 extends over 15 amino acids. This chain's CDR3 is CASSERVAGNNEQFF.

The genes are TRBV12-3 or TRBV12-4 and TRBJ2-7; TCRdb gives TRBD1 as the D gene, but with no DNA this cannot be confirmed. CDR3 length: 12 amino acids. The CDR3 loop reads CASGRQTYEQYF.

This chain's CDR3 is CASSDRPRDRRSF. The rearrangement links TRBV7-8 to TRBJ2-7; TCRdb names TRBD1, which stays unverified in the absence of DNA. Germline CDR1 is SGHVS and CDR2 is FQNEAQ. CDR3 length: 13 amino acids.

This sequence joins TRBV25-1 and TRBJ2-3; TCRdb indicates TRBD2, and absent DNA this call remains unverified. CDR3 length: 17 residues. From germline, CDR1 is MGHDK and CDR2 SYGVNS. CDR3 in amino acids: CASSEHGLAAFTDTQYF.

The V and J genes are TRBV20-1 and TRBJ1-4. CDR3 size: 15 residues. Germline loops: CDR1 DFQATT, CDR2 SNEGSKA (reference sequence). This CDR3 reads CSARDHRGGGEKLFF.

The chain links TRBV19 to TRBJ2-2; TCRdb proposes TRBD1, but this gene call is untestable without DNA. CDR1 and CDR2 (germline): LNHDA, SQIVND (reference sequence). The CDR3 has 17 amino acids. CDR3 sequence: CASWGGVESGNTGELFF.

This rearrangement joins TRBV19 to TRBJ1-2; the TRBD1 assignment by TCRdb is unverifiable without DNA. CDR1 is LNHDA and CDR2 is SQIVND in the germline V gene (reference sequence). This CDR3 is built from 12 residues. The CDR3 loop is CASSTGPYGYTF. Based on the CDR3 plus reference TRBV19 and TRBJ1-2, the full variable domain is DGGITQSPKYLFRKEGQNVTLSCEQNLNHDAMYWYRQDPGQGLRLIYYSQIVNDFQKGDIAEGYSVSREKKESFPLTVTSAQKNPTAFYLCASSTGPYGYTFGSGTRLTVV.

V usage is TRBV2 and J usage is TRBJ2-7; the D gene TCRdb calls, TRBD1, cannot be checked with no DNA. The CDR3 spans 12 residues. CDR1 is SNHLY and CDR2 is FYNNEI in the germline V gene. This CDR3 reads CACRDDAYEQYF.

This chain joins TRBV7-2 and TRBJ2-5; TCRdb reports TRBD1, a call that lacks DNA to check it against. Germline CDR1 is SGHTA and CDR2 is FQGNSA. CDR3 size: 13 residues. CDR3 sequence reads: CASSRDRKETQYF.

The chain carries TRBV27 and TRBJ2-5; lacking DNA, the TRBD2 call made by TCRdb goes unchecked. The CDR3 extends over 14 amino acids. Germline CDR1 is MNHEY and CDR2 is SMNVEV (reference sequence). The CDR3 sequence is CASNRAGPRETQYF.

The CDR3 loop is CASSPKIGLAGGPGTGELFF. The chain recombines TRBV11-1 with TRBJ2-2; TCRdb outputs TRBD2, but without DNA this stays unchecked. This CDR3 has 20 residues. CDR1 and CDR2 from the germline V gene are SGHAT and FQDESV (reference sequence).

J is TRBJ2-7 and V is TRBV5-1. Germline CDR1 reads SGHRS; CDR2 reads YFSETQ. The CDR3 contains 13 residues. Here the CDR3 reads CASSSSVTYEQYF.

CDR3 sequence reads: CASSLAITGGRSGELFF. V gene TRBV7-2 combines with J gene TRBJ2-2; no DNA is available, so the TRBD1 call from TCRdb remains unchecked. Germline loops: CDR1 SGHTA, CDR2 FQGNSA. CDR3 size: 17 residues.

CDR3 loop: CASSQVGREGGEQFF. J is TRBJ2-1 and V is TRBV4-3; TCRdb returns TRBD2, unconfirmable since there is no DNA. The CDR3 extends over 15 amino acids. Per germline, CDR1 LGHNA and CDR2 YSLEER.